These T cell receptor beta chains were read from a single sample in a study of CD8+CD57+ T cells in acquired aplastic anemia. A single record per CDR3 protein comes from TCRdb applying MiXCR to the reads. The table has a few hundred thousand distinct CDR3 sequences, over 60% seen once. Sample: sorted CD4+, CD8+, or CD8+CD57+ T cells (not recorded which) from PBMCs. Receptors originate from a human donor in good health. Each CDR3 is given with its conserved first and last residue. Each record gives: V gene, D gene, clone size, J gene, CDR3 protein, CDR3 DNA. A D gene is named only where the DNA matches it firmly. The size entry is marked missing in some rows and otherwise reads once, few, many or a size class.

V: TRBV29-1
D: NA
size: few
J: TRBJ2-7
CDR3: CSVGQLSSYEQYF
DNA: TGCAGCGTTGGACAGTTAAGCTCCTACGAGCAGTACTTC

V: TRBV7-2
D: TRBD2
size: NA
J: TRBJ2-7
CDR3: CASKTSAAYEQYF
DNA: TGTGCCAGCAAGACTAGCGCGGCTTACGAGCAGTACTTC

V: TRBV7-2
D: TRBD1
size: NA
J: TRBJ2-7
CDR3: CASSFSWDSRSYEQYF
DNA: TGTGCCAGCAGCTTTAGCTGGGACAGCAGATCCTACGAGCAGTACTTC

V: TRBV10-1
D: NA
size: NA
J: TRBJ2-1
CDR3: CASSAGGPPRDEQFF
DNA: TGCGCCAGCAGCGCCGGGGGACCCCCTAGGGATGAGCAGTTCTTC

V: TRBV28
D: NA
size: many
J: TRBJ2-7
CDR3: CASRTAGQVSYEQYF
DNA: TGTGCCAGCAGGACAGCGGGACAGGTGAGCTACGAGCAGTACTTC

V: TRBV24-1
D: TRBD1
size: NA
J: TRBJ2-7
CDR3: CATSEGRGKEQYF
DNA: TGTGCCACCAGTGAAGGCAGGGGGAAAGAGCAGTACTTC

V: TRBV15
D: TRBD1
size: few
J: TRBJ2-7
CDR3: CATGSVGQGTVKQYF
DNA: TGTGCCACCGGGAGTGTTGGACAGGGAACCGTCAAGCAGTACTTC

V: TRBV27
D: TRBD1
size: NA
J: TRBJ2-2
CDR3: CASSFGTGLIGELFF
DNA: TGTGCCAGCAGTTTTGGGACAGGGTTGATCGGGGAGCTGTTTTTT

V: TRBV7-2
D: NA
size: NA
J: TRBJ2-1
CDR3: CASSNTQDRNEQFF
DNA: TGTGCCAGCAGCAATACCCAGGACCGCAATGAGCAGTTCTTC

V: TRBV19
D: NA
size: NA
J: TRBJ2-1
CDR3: CASSTAYEAGTYNEQFF
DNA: TGTGCCAGTAGTACCGCATACGAGGCAGGGACCTACAATGAGCAGTTCTTC